These T cell receptor beta chains were read from a single sample in a study of blood T cell repertoires in COVID-19. Measured with immunoSEQ multiplex PCR; TCRdb has only the in-frame clones, and not every one. The table has 350,000 to 550,000 clones, 80% to 90% seen once. Sequenced sample: peripheral blood. These receptors came from a woman in her thirties with acute or convalescent COVID-19. CDR3s include the opening cysteine and the closing phenylalanine or tryptophan. A D gene is named only where the DNA matches it firmly. Only part of the rows carry a size: once, few, many, or a class if the clone is expanded.

V gene,clone size,J gene,D gene,CDR3 DNA,CDR3 protein
TRBV7-9,NA,TRBJ2-2,NA,TGTGCCAACAAGCGGCAGGACACCGGGGAGCTGTTTTTT,CANKRQDTGELFF
TRBV9,few,TRBJ2-2,NA,TGTGCCAGCAGCACGCGTTACACCGGGGAGCTGTTTTTT,CASSTRYTGELFF
TRBV2,once,TRBJ1-2,NA,TGTGCCAGCAGTCGGACACAGGGCTACACCTTC,CASSRTQGYTF
TRBV4-1,NA,TRBJ1-2,NA,TGCGCCAGCAGCCAAGACCCGGACTATGGCTACACCTTC,CASSQDPDYGYTF
TRBV5-1,NA,TRBJ2-5,TRBD1,TGCGCCAGCAGCTTGGGGGACAGTAAAGAGACCCAGTACTTC,CASSLGDSKETQYF
TRBV24-1,NA,TRBJ2-5,TRBD1,TGTGCCACCAGTGGCATGGGACAGAGGGAGACCCAGTACTTC,CATSGMGQRETQYF
TRBV7-9,NA,TRBJ2-5,TRBD2,TGTGCCAGCAGCTTAACTAGCGGCCAAGAGACCCAGTACTTC,CASSLTSGQETQYF
TRBV27,once,TRBJ2-7,TRBD1,TGTGCCAGCAGTTTAGCTAGGGACAGTCCATACGAGCAGTACTTC,CASSLARDSPYEQYF
TRBV4-1,NA,TRBJ2-7,NA,TGCGCCAGCAGCCAAAAGTTAAGACAGATTAACGAGCAGTACTTC,CASSQKLRQINEQYF
TRBV4-1,NA,TRBJ1-5,NA,TGCGCCAGCAGCCCTTCTGTGGGGGCATATAGCAATCAGCCCCAGCATTTT,CASSPSVGAYSNQPQHF
TRBV6-4,NA,TRBJ2-2,TRBD1,TGTGCCAGCAGCAAACAAGGCCGGACAGGGGGCTACACCGGGGAGCTGTTTTTT,CASSKQGRTGGYTGELFF
TRBV10-3,NA,TRBJ1-2,NA,TGTGCCATCAGTTCCGCCCCGTTTCGGAGGGGGGGTTTTCTTCCCTATGGCTACACCTTC,CAISSAPFRRGGFLPYGYTF
TRBV19,once,TRBJ1-5,TRBD1,TGTGCCAGTAGTATAGCCCTGGAAGGGGGCGGTCAGCCCCAGCATTTT,CASSIALEGGGQPQHF
TRBV7-3,NA,TRBJ2-3,TRBD1,TGTGCCAGCAGCCTACTACGACAGGGTACGCAGTATTTT,CASSLLRQGTQYF
TRBV28,NA,TRBJ2-7,NA,TGTGCCAGCACCCCTTTAGCGCCTCCGCCCCCCTACGAGCAGTACTTC,CASTPLAPPPPYEQYF
TRBV12-3/TRBV12-4,NA,TRBJ2-1,TRBD1,TGTGCCAGCAGCAAAACACAGGGGGGTGAGCAGTTCTTC,CASSKTQGGEQFF
TRBV6-5,NA,TRBJ2-2,TRBD1,TGTGCCAGCAGTTACTTTTCACAGGGGACCGGGGAGCTGTTTTTT,CASSYFSQGTGELFF
TRBV28,NA,TRBJ1-3,NA,TGTGCCAGCAGTTTGCGGGGGGGTGGCACCATATATTTT,CASSLRGGGTIYF
TRBV19,NA,TRBJ1-4,NA,TGTGCCAGTAGTATCTTGGGTTACGGACAAAATGAAAAACTGTTTTTT,CASSILGYGQNEKLFF
TRBV4-1,NA,TRBJ2-3,NA,TGCGCCAGCAGCCAAGAGAGCCCGGTATCCCCAGATACGCAGTATTTT,CASSQESPVSPDTQYF
TRBV21-1,NA,TRBJ1-6,NA,TGTGCCAGCAGAAAAGGGACAGCTTCACCCCTCCACTTT,CASRKGTASPLHF
TRBV5-3,NA,TRBJ1-1,NA,TGTGCCAGAAGCCGCAGGCGGAACACTGAAGCTTTCTTT,CARSRRRNTEAFF
TRBV5-1,NA,TRBJ2-7,NA,TGCGCCAGCGAACATGGACAGAGATACGAGCAGTACTTC,CASEHGQRYEQYF
TRBV19,NA,TRBJ2-7,TRBD1,TGTGCCAGTAGTATCGGACAGGGGATCTACGAGCAGTACTTC,CASSIGQGIYEQYF
TRBV6-5,NA,TRBJ1-3,NA,TGTGCCATCCACTCTGGAAACACCATATATTTT,CAIHSGNTIYF
TRBV13,NA,TRBJ2-4,NA,TGTGCCAGCAGTTCCGGGGGGCCGAGAAACATTCAGTACTTC,CASSSGGPRNIQYF
TRBV24-1,NA,TRBJ2-7,NA,TGTGCCACCAGTGATTTGTACGGGGAGCAGTACTTC,CATSDLYGEQYF
TRBV6-6,NA,TRBJ2-2,TRBD1,TGTGCCAGCAGTCTCCCCGGGACAGGGGGTACCGGGGAGCTGTTTTTT,CASSLPGTGGTGELFF
TRBV5-4,NA,TRBJ2-5,TRBD2,TGTGCCAGCAGCGTTAGTCCGGGACTAGCGCCCCCAGAGACCCAGTACTTC,CASSVSPGLAPPETQYF
TRBV6-5,NA,TRBJ1-6,NA,TGTGCCAGCTGGCGGGGCGCCTATAATTCACCCCTCCACTTT,CASWRGAYNSPLHF
TRBV30,NA,TRBJ2-3,TRBD2,TGTGCCTGGAGTGGGCAAAGAACTAGCGGGGGGGAAGATACGCAGTATTTT,CAWSGQRTSGGEDTQYF
TRBV6-5,NA,TRBJ2-1,NA,TGTGCCAGCAGTATTGACAGCTACAATGAGCAGTTCTTC,CASSIDSYNEQFF
TRBV27,NA,TRBJ2-2,NA,TGTGCCAGCAAAACCCCTGGGGAGTGGGGACCGGGAGACGGGGAGCTGTTTTTT,CASKTPGEWGPGDGELFF
TRBV5-6,NA,TRBJ2-1,NA,TGTGCCAGCAGCTTGGCGGACAGCTCCTACAATGAGCAGTTCTTC,CASSLADSSYNEQFF
TRBV4-1,NA,TRBJ1-2,NA,TGCGCCAGCAGCCAATTACGGGACACTAACTATGGCTACACCTTC,CASSQLRDTNYGYTF
TRBV5-1,few,TRBJ1-1,NA,TGCGCCAGCAGCTTGAGGACAGACGCCATGAACACTGAAGCTTTCTTT,CASSLRTDAMNTEAFF
TRBV15,NA,TRBJ2-4,TRBD1,TGTGCCACCGAGGACAGGGTCGGAAACATTCAGTACTTC,CATEDRVGNIQYF
TRBV9,NA,TRBJ1-2,NA,TGTGCCAGCAGCTTTAGTAACAGGGATGGCTACACCTTC,CASSFSNRDGYTF
TRBV30,once,TRBJ1-1,NA,TGTGCCTGGAGTCCCCCTTGGTCCGGGAGGAACACTGAAGCTTTCTTT,CAWSPPWSGRNTEAFF
TRBV24-1,NA,TRBJ2-7,TRBD1,TGTGCCACCAGTGACCGGGGACAGATGTTCCACGAGCAGTACTTC,CATSDRGQMFHEQYF
TRBV29-1,NA,TRBJ1-3,NA,TGCAGCGTTGGGCGAGAACAGAAGTGTCCCTCTGGAAACACCATATATTTT,CSVGREQKCPSGNTIYF